This is a list of T cell receptor beta chains from one sample in a study of EBV T-cell therapy then PD-1 blockade in nasopharyngeal carcinoma. The antigens these receptors bind are not known. Clones were read by immunoSEQ multiplex PCR, and TCRdb kept only the in-frame ones, dropping some. The table shows around 23,000 clones, with approximately 87% occurring only once. This specimen consisted of CD8+ T cells from blood, obtained at roughly day 67 from a patient whose treatment included autologous EBV-specific T cells and nivolumab. The receptors come from a man aged 35-49 years with nasopharyngeal carcinoma. Each CDR3 is given with its conserved first and last residue. D genes are given only for firm matches. Where a row states a size, it is once, few, many or the class of an expanded clone; other rows omit it.

clone_size: .
v_call: TRBV18
j_call: TRBJ2-1
d_call: TRBD1
cdr3_nt: TGTGCCAGCTCCCGGACCGGGACAGGGGTTCACAATGAGCAGTTCTTC
cdr3_aa: CASSRTGTGVHNEQFF

clone_size: .
v_call: TRBV6-4
j_call: TRBJ2-3
d_call: TRBD2
cdr3_nt: TGTGCCAGCAGTGACTCGCGGGGGGGCACAGATACGCAGTATTTT
cdr3_aa: CASSDSRGGTDTQYF

clone_size: .
v_call: TRBV3-1/TRBV3-2
j_call: TRBJ2-2
d_call: TRBD2
cdr3_nt: TGTGCCAGCAGATTAGCGGGGGGACGCACCGGGGAGCTGTTTTTT
cdr3_aa: CASRLAGGRTGELFF

clone_size: .
v_call: TRBV25-1
j_call: TRBJ1-2
d_call: TRBD1
cdr3_nt: TGTGCCAGCAGACAGGGGATCTATGGCTACACCTTC
cdr3_aa: CASRQGIYGYTF

clone_size: .
v_call: TRBV6-5
j_call: TRBJ2-1
d_call: .
cdr3_nt: TGTGCCAGCAGTTCGCAGCCTCACTCCTCCTACAATGAGCAGTTCTTC
cdr3_aa: CASSSQPHSSYNEQFF

clone_size: .
v_call: TRBV7-9
j_call: TRBJ1-6
d_call: TRBD1
cdr3_nt: TGTGCCAGCGGGGACAGGCTCTCACCCCTCCACTTT
cdr3_aa: CASGDRLSPLHF

clone_size: .
v_call: TRBV25-1
j_call: TRBJ2-6
d_call: TRBD1
cdr3_nt: TGTGCCAGCAGTGAATGGGGGACAGGGTTCTCTGGGGCCAACGTCCTGACTTTC
cdr3_aa: CASSEWGTGFSGANVLTF

clone_size: .
v_call: TRBV7-9
j_call: TRBJ2-5
d_call: TRBD2
cdr3_nt: TGTGCCAGCAGCTTAGGGAGGACTAGCCGGCATCCGGAGACCCAGTACTTC
cdr3_aa: CASSLGRTSRHPETQYF

clone_size: .
v_call: TRBV6-2/TRBV6-3
j_call: TRBJ2-5
d_call: .
cdr3_nt: TGTGCCAGCAGTTCCCCCCGCGTGAGGGCATCGGAGACCCAGTACTTC
cdr3_aa: CASSSPRVRASETQYF

clone_size: .
v_call: TRBV7-6
j_call: TRBJ2-3
d_call: TRBD2
cdr3_nt: TGTGCCAGCAGCCTTCGGGGGGGCCGGACAGATACGCAGTATTTT
cdr3_aa: CASSLRGGRTDTQYF

clone_size: .
v_call: TRBV4-3
j_call: TRBJ2-3
d_call: .
cdr3_nt: TGCGCCAGCAGCCAAGATAGTAGGGGTACGCAGTATTTT
cdr3_aa: CASSQDSRGTQYF

clone_size: .
v_call: TRBV24-1
j_call: TRBJ2-5
d_call: TRBD1
cdr3_nt: TGTGCCACCAGTGACCTAACAGGGGGCGGGGAGACCCAGTACTTC
cdr3_aa: CATSDLTGGGETQYF

clone_size: few
v_call: TRBV2
j_call: TRBJ2-2
d_call: TRBD1
cdr3_nt: TGTGCCAGCAGAGGACAGGATTTGGGCGGGGAGCTGTTTTTT
cdr3_aa: CASRGQDLGGELFF

clone_size: .
v_call: TRBV11-3
j_call: TRBJ2-7
d_call: .
cdr3_nt: TGTGCCAGCAGCTTAATGCATAGTCCCTTTATAGAATGGTATAGGTACGAGCAGTACTTC
cdr3_aa: CASSLMHSPFIEWYRYEQYF

clone_size: once
v_call: TRBV11-3
j_call: TRBJ2-3
d_call: .
cdr3_nt: TGTGCCAGCAGCTTAGGGACTGGAGATACGCAGTATTTT
cdr3_aa: CASSLGTGDTQYF

clone_size: .
v_call: TRBV6-4
j_call: TRBJ2-7
d_call: .
cdr3_nt: TGTGCCAGCAGTGACGCGGTATACGAGCAGTACTTC
cdr3_aa: CASSDAVYEQYF

clone_size: .
v_call: TRBV4-1
j_call: TRBJ2-1
d_call: .
cdr3_nt: TGCGCCAGCAGCCAAGATCGAGAGGACGCGGGGAGGCAGTTCTTC
cdr3_aa: CASSQDREDAGRQFF

clone_size: .
v_call: TRBV24-1
j_call: TRBJ2-5
d_call: TRBD2
cdr3_nt: TGTGCCACCAGTGATCCCCTAGCGGGGGGGATGCGAGAGACCCAGTACTTC
cdr3_aa: CATSDPLAGGMRETQYF

clone_size: once
v_call: TRBV6-4
j_call: TRBJ2-3
d_call: .
cdr3_nt: TGTGCCAGCAGTGATGGGGGGGCAGGAGATACGCAGTATTTT
cdr3_aa: CASSDGGAGDTQYF

clone_size: .
v_call: TRBV3-1/TRBV3-2
j_call: TRBJ1-1
d_call: .
cdr3_nt: TGTGCCAGCAGCCTAGAAGGGTTAACTGAAGCTTTCTTT
cdr3_aa: CASSLEGLTEAFF

clone_size: few
v_call: TRBV5-5
j_call: TRBJ2-7
d_call: TRBD1
cdr3_nt: TGTGCCAGCAGCTTGGATCAACCGGGACAGCTAAAGCAGTACTTC
cdr3_aa: CASSLDQPGQLKQYF

clone_size: .
v_call: TRBV2
j_call: TRBJ2-1
d_call: .
cdr3_nt: TGTGCCAGAACTGGACGGCGTAGGGGAAATGAGCAGTTCTTC
cdr3_aa: CARTGRRRGNEQFF

clone_size: .
v_call: TRBV6-2/TRBV6-3
j_call: TRBJ2-3
d_call: .
cdr3_nt: TGTGCCAGCAGTTCGCCACACCAGGGCCCTATCCTCCCAGATACGCAGTATTTT
cdr3_aa: CASSSPHQGPILPDTQYF